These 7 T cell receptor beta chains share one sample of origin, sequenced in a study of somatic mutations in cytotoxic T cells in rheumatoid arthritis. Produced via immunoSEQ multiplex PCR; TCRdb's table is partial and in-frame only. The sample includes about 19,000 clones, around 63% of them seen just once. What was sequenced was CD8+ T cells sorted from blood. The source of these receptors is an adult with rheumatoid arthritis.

The chain's CDR3 is CAWTSGGLYNEQFF. CDR3 DNA: TGTGCCTGGACAAGCGGGGGTCTTTACAATGAGCAGTTCTTC. The chain has TRBV30 and TRBJ2-1; TRBD2 matches 8 bases. The CDR3 extends over 14 amino acids. Germline V lookup: CDR1 GTSNPN, CDR2 SVGIG (reference sequence). Trimming removed 4 bases from V and 4 bases from J; junction bases left unmatched: 6.

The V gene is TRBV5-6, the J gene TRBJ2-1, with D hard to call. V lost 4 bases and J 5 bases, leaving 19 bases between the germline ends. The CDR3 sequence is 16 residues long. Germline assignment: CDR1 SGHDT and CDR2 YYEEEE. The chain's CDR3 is CASSPFVGGANNEQFF. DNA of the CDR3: TGTGCCAGCAGCCCCTTCGTGGGCGGAGCCAACAATGAGCAGTTCTTC.

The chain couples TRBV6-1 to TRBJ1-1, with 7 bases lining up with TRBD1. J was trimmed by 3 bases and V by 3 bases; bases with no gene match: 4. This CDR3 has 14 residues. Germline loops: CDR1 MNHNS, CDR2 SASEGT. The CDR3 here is CASSDIQGYTEAFF. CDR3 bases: TGTGCCAGCAGTGATATACAGGGGTACACTGAAGCTTTCTTT.

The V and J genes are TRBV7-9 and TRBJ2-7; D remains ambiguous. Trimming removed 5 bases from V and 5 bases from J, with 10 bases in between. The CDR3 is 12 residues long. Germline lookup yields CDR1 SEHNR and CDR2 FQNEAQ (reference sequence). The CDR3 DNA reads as TGTGCCAGCAGCCTTCCGTTAAACGAGCAGTACTTC. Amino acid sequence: CASSLPLNEQYF.

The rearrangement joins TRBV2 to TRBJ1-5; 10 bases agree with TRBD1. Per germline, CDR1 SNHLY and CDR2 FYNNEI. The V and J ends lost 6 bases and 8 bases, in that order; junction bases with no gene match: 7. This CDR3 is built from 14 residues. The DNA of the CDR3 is TGTGCCAGCAGACCGGGACAGGGGATCAAGCCCCAGCATTTT. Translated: CASRPGQGIKPQHF.

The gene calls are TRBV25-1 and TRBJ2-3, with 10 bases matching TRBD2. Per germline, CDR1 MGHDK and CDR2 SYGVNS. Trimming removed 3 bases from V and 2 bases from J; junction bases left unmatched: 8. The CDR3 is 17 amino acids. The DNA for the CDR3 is TGTGCCAGCAGTGATCCTAGCGGGGGAACCTTCACAGATACGCAGTATTTT. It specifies CASSDPSGGTFTDTQYF.

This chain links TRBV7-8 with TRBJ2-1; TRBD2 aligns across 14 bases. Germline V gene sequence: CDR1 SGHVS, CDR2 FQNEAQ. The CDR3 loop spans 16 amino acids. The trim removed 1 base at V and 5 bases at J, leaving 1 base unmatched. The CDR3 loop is CASSLETSGGDNEQFF. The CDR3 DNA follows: TGTGCCAGCAGCTTAGAGACTAGCGGGGGGGACAATGAGCAGTTCTTC.